Listed here is a single TCR beta chain. Its cognate antigen is unknown. This entry belongs to a study of glioma-infiltrating T cells after dendritic cell vaccination. Study-wide points: Longer survival after dendritic cell vaccination followed higher pretreatment TIL content. Only a small number of patients had complete blood and tumor samples. Higher TCR clonality did not directly relate to longer survival.

Sequencing used immunoSEQ multiplex PCR; TCRdb keeps in-frame clones, though not all of them. The profile shows approximately 84,000 clones, more than 75% of them singletons. This CDR3 has 14 amino acids. Germline V gene lookup returns CDR1 KGHSH and CDR2 LQKENI. J lost 13 bases, V lost 2 bases, and 7 bases had no gene match. Isocitrate dehydrogenase mutation was absent in all glioblastoma patients. The sequenced sample was blood, obtained before dendritic cell vaccination. V usage is TRBV18 and J usage is TRBJ1-6, with 8 positions matching TRBD1. The receptor was isolated from a human donor with glioblastoma. The CDR3 DNA sequence: TGTGCCAGCTCACCAGAAGAGGGGACAGGCCCCCTCCACTTT. It yields the protein CASSPEEGTGPLHF.